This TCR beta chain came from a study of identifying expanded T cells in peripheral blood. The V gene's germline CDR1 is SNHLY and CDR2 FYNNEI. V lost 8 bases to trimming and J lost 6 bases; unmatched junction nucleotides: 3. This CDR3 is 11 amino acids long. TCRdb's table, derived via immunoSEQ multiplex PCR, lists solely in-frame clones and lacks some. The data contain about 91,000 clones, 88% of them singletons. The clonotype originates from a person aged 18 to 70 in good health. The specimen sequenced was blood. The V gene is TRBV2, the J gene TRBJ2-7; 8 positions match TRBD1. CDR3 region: CASGTGLEQYF. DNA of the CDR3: TGTGCCAGCGGGACAGGCCTCGAGCAGTACTTC.